A single T cell receptor (beta chain) is shown here with its context. The patients had localized lung adenocarcinoma, a non-small cell subtype. The source of the sample is a study of CD4 and CD8 cells across lung adenocarcinoma regions. This CDR3 region has 14 residues. Germline CDR1 is MNHEY and CDR2 is SVGEGT. V was clipped by 8 bases and J by 13 bases; unmatched bases: 16. TCRdb re-analysed the PCR reads in MiXCR, keeping a single row per CDR3 protein. The table shows 13,000 or so distinct CDR3 sequences, with about 45% occurring only once. The sequence derives from a male donor with lung adenocarcinoma. The CD4 and CD8 labels of this study may be unreliable. The chain uses TRBV6-2 or TRBV6-3 and TRBJ2-1; the match to TRBD2 covers 8 bases. Material for sequencing was CD8+ T cells from the margin of a lung tumor. CDR3 protein: CASLSWTSSETQFF. CDR3 DNA: TGTGCCAGCCTCTCCTGGACTAGCTCAGAGACCCAGTTCTTC.